Below, one T cell receptor (beta chain) is given with its context. From germline, CDR1 is SGDLS and CDR2 YYNGEE. V was clipped by 0 bases and J by 6 bases; unmatched bases: 1. The CDR3 sequence is 13 residues long. This sample is part of a study of blood T cell repertoires in COVID-19. Study information: Acute and convalescent COVID-19 samples came from the United States, Italy and Spain. From T cells, B-cell-depleted T cells, or PBMCs came the material, which was cDNA or gDNA.

Original processing methods: Reference gene primers were amplified, and this amplification served to estimate nucleated cell counts. TCRdb keeps only in-frame clones here, not all; method: immunoSEQ multiplex PCR. D and trimming were read from the DNA, whereas the V and J calls and clone size are those reported in that table. The table lists over 200,000 clones, around 90% of them singletons, with over 0.75% in the top ten. Seattle enrolled patients during active infection and tracked them longitudinally. Sequenced sample: peripheral blood. V is TRBV9 and J is TRBJ2-3, with 7 bases matching TRBD1. The sequence derives from a man in his fifties or sixties with COVID-19, enrolled during active disease. The CDR3 DNA reads TGTGCCAGCAGCGTAGGAGGGGGCGATACGCAGTATTTT. This encodes CASSVGGGDTQYF.